These 15 T cell receptor beta chains were all obtained from the same sample, sequenced in a study of beta chain features in type 1 diabetes. Since all of the isolated RNA was reverse transcribed, expressed TCRB transcripts were what got sequenced. Only in-frame clones appear in the TCRdb table, and some are missing; sequencing was by immunoSEQ multiplex PCR. Counted here are hundreds of thousands of clones, approximately 70% occurring once; the ten biggest clones make up around 0.05%. The sample taken for sequencing was naive CD4+ T cells from blood. The receptors shown here come from a man aged 30 to 39 in good health.

The chain employs TRBV29-1 and TRBJ2-5; no clear D gene. This CDR3 contains 13 residues. Germline V gene sequence: CDR1 SQVTM, CDR2 ANQGSEA. V lost 2 bases and J 5 bases, leaving 12 bases between the germline ends. The CDR3 DNA is TGCAGCGTTGAAAAGGGCTCACGGGAGACCCAGTACTTC. Translating gives CSVEKGSRETQYF.

V gene TRBV25-1 combines with J gene TRBJ2-5; 10 bases line up with TRBD1. Germline CDR1 MGHDK, CDR2 SYGVNS. This CDR3 region has 18 residues. V trimming: 6 bases; J trimming: 2 bases; junction bases outside the gene matches: 15. The CDR3 region has the DNA TGTGCCAGCAGAATGAGTGCATCAGTGGACAGGGGGCAAGAGACCCAGTACTTC. It codes for CASRMSASVDRGQETQYF. The full variable domain, in which reference TRBV25-1 and TRBJ2-5 provide the parts outside the CDR3, is EADIYQTPRYLVIGTGKKITLECSQTMGHDKMYWYQQDPGMELHLIHYSYGVNSTEKGDLSSESTVSRIRTEHFPLTLESARPSHTSQYLCASRMSASVDRGQETQYFGPGTRLLVL.

CDR3 in amino acids: CASRSVMTGGYEQYF. In DNA form, the CDR3 reads TGTGCCAGCAGATCCGTTATGACAGGGGGATACGAGCAGTACTTC. This chain connects TRBV25-1 to TRBJ2-7; 9 bases are shared with TRBD1. Germline trimming cut 6 bases from V and 4 bases from J; bases unmatched to any gene: 10. The CDR3 runs 15 residues. Germline lookup yields CDR1 MGHDK and CDR2 SYGVNS.

The J gene is TRBJ1-4, the V gene TRBV6-6; D is ambiguous. Germline V gene sequence: CDR1 MNHNY, CDR2 SVGAGI (reference sequence). The CDR3 sequence is 13 residues long. V shed 5 bases and J shed 5 bases, with 9 bases lying between them. In DNA, the CDR3 is TGTGCCAGCAGTGAGGTCGCAAATGAAAAACTGTTTTTT. The encoded protein is CASSEVANEKLFF.

The chain recombines TRBV20-1 with TRBJ2-7; D uncertain. CDR3 length equals 11 residues. Germline values: CDR1 DFQATT, CDR2 SNEGSKA (reference sequence). V lost 1 base and J lost 7, with 8 bases in between. The CDR3 DNA reads as TGCAGTGCTAGAGGGAACCCAGAGCAGTACTTC. Encoded protein: CSARGNPEQYF.

The chain has TRBV29-1 and TRBJ1-5, with unresolved D. This CDR3 comprises 13 residues. The V gene's germline CDR1 is SQVTM and CDR2 ANQGSEA. V shed 3 bases and J shed 0 bases, with 6 bases lying between them. Written as DNA, the CDR3 is TGCAGCGTTGAGATCAGTAGCAATCAGCCCCAGCATTTT. Residues: CSVEISSNQPQHF.

This clone has just one count. V is TRBV10-3 and J is TRBJ2-2, with TRBD2 matching over 15 bases. The CDR3 sequence is 17 residues long. CDR1 is ENHRY, CDR2 SYGVKD, per germline. The junction had 10 bases not matched to a gene; V was cut back by 9 bases and J by 5 bases. CDR3 protein: CAIRSGTSGGLTGELFF. The CDR3 region has the DNA TGTGCCATTAGATCCGGGACTAGCGGGGGGCTGACCGGGGAGCTGTTTTTT.

This clone came up a few times. The chain employs TRBV2 and TRBJ2-1; D possibly corresponds to TRBD2 (6 bases). This CDR3 region has 13 residues. The V and J ends lost 5 bases and 9 bases respectively, with 14 bases between them. CDR1 SNHLY and CDR2 FYNNEI come from the germline V gene. The CDR3 DNA follows: TGTGCCAGCAGTTTGGGGGGTCTGGTTGAGCAGTTCTTC. As protein: CASSLGGLVEQFF.

The chain has TRBV9 and TRBJ2-3; unclear D gene. This CDR3 region has 13 residues. V gave up 4 bases and J gave up 2 bases, with 8 bases separating them. Germline CDR1 SGDLS, CDR2 YYNGEE. The CDR3 region is CASSLRHTDTQYF. Written as DNA, the CDR3 is TGTGCCAGCAGCCTGAGGCACACAGATACGCAGTATTTT.

This chain uses TRBV9 with TRBJ2-5, with D possibly TRBD2 on 6 matching bases. V lost 0 bases to trimming and J lost 3 bases, with 12 bases between them. In germline, CDR1 is SGDLS, CDR2 YYNGEE. The CDR3 runs 15 residues. The CDR3 reads CASSVGPGAEETQYF. The CDR3 DNA reads TGTGCCAGCAGCGTAGGTCCGGGAGCGGAAGAGACCCAGTACTTC.

The sample holds a few counts of this clone. The V gene is TRBV29-1, the J gene TRBJ2-3; no clear D. The CDR3 contains 11 residues. Germline V lookup: CDR1 SQVTM, CDR2 ANQGSEA. Trimming stripped 1 base from V and 7 bases from J, with 6 bases between. For the CDR3, the DNA is TGCAGCGTTGAAGTAGCTCATACGCAGTATTTT. It codes for CSVEVAHTQYF.

The chain carries TRBV7-2 and TRBJ2-1; 12 nucleotides align to TRBD2. J lost 7 bases, V lost 9 bases, and 7 bases had no gene match. Germline V gene sequence: CDR1 SGHTA, CDR2 FQGNSA. The length of the CDR3 is 14 residues. This CDR3 is CASRLAGVFNEQFF. The CDR3 coding sequence is TGTGCCAGTCGACTAGCGGGAGTCTTTAATGAGCAGTTCTTC.

This clone was picked up a small number of times. The chain carries TRBV30 and TRBJ2-7, with D possibly being TRBD2 (6 bases). The V gene lost 3 bases and the J gene lost 8 bases, with 17 bases spanning the gap. The CDR3 length is 13 residues. Germline values: CDR1 GTSNPN, CDR2 SVGIG (reference sequence). CDR3 protein: CAWSVIAVPQQYF. In nucleotides, the CDR3 is TGTGCCTGGAGCGTAATAGCGGTGCCCCAGCAGTACTTC.

The rearrangement joins TRBV10-3 to TRBJ2-7; 8 bases match TRBD1. The CDR3 is 14 residues long. From germline, CDR1 is ENHRY and CDR2 SYGVKD. The J segment lost 0 bases and the V segment lost 9 bases, leaving 7 bases of the junction unmatched. CDR3 amino acids: CAMAGGGSSYEQYF. The CDR3 region has the DNA TGTGCCATGGCAGGGGGCGGCAGCTCCTACGAGCAGTACTTC.

The chain has TRBV5-1 and TRBJ2-6; no definite D call. CDR1 and CDR2 (germline): SGHRS, YFSETQ. This CDR3 has 15 amino acids. V was shortened by 0 bases and J by 0 bases, with 4 bases between the two germline ends. CDR3 bases: TGCGCCAGCAGCTTGGAGAGCTCTGGGGCCAACGTCCTGACTTTC. Translated: CASSLESSGANVLTF.